This T cell receptor beta chain was sequenced in a study of cytomegalovirus exposure and HLA in healthy donors. General study results and limits: For most subjects, TCR beta sequences were reported to predict HLA-A and HLA-B alleles with accuracy.

Turning to this clone: What it binds is unknown.

Amplification used 60 Vbeta primers and 13 Jbeta primers. The protocol was immunoSEQ multiplex PCR, while the TCRdb copy is restricted to in-frame clones and leaves out a portion. The data contain some 200,000 clones, about 80% of them seen just once; the ten biggest clones take up 2% to 2.5%. This TCR derives from a woman under 40 in good health and CMV-seronegative. Input material: PBMCs.

CDR3 coding DNA: TGTGCCAGCAGCTCCTCAACCGGGTTAAACGAGCAGTACTTC. Its translation is CASSSSTGLNEQYF. The gene calls are TRBV7-2 and TRBJ2-7; D remains ambiguous. This CDR3 is built from 14 residues. Germline V gene lookup returns CDR1 SGHTA and CDR2 FQGNSA. V was shortened by 4 bases and J by 5 bases, with 15 bases between the two germline ends.